A selection of T cell receptor beta chains follows, all from one sample in a study of blood T cell repertoires in COVID-19. The table came from immunoSEQ multiplex PCR; TCRdb's copy has only in-frame clones and leaves some out. Of about 20,000 clones listed, 89% are singletons. Sample: peripheral blood. The receptors originated from a human donor in a cohort sampled during active COVID-19. Each CDR3 is given with its conserved first and last residue. D genes are given only for firm matches. Clone size appears in some rows only: once, few, many, or a class for an expanded clone.

length: 13; size: -; J: TRBJ2-7; D: -; V: TRBV4-2; CDR3: CASSQGLENEQYF; DNA: TGTGCCAGCAGCCAAGGACTAGAAAACGAGCAGTACTTC
length: 14; size: -; J: TRBJ2-7; D: TRBD2; V: TRBV7-9; CDR3: CASSPPSGSYEQYF; DNA: TGTGCCAGCAGCCCGCCTAGCGGCTCCTACGAGCAGTACTTC
length: 13; size: -; J: TRBJ1-2; D: -; V: TRBV6-5; CDR3: CASSYSSSYGYTF; DNA: TGTGCCAGCAGTTACTCGTCCTCTTATGGCTACACCTTC
length: 12; size: -; J: TRBJ1-1; D: TRBD1; V: TRBV7-9; CDR3: CASNTQGAEAFF; DNA: TGTGCCAGCAACACACAGGGGGCTGAAGCTTTCTTT
length: 14; size: -; J: TRBJ1-6; D: -; V: TRBV5-1; CDR3: CASSLARWASPLHF; DNA: TGCGCCAGCAGCTTGGCCCGGTGGGCTTCACCCCTCCACTTT
length: 14; size: -; J: TRBJ1-5; D: -; V: TRBV19; CDR3: CASSGQYSNQPQHF; DNA: TGTGCCAGTAGTGGACAGTATAGCAATCAGCCCCAGCATTTT
length: 13; size: -; J: TRBJ1-2; D: -; V: TRBV28; CDR3: CASIPRGMRGYTF; DNA: TGTGCCAGCATCCCTAGGGGGATGAGGGGCTACACCTTC
length: 16; size: -; J: TRBJ1-5; D: -; V: TRBV7-2; CDR3: CASSRGQGLSNQPQHF; DNA: TGTGCCAGCAGCCGGGGCCAGGGGTTGAGCAATCAGCCCCAGCATTTT
length: 14; size: -; J: TRBJ1-2; D: -; V: TRBV30; CDR3: CAWSITGLNYGYTF; DNA: TGTGCCTGGAGCATCACAGGCCTTAACTATGGCTACACCTTC
length: 13; size: -; J: TRBJ2-7; D: TRBD2; V: TRBV30; CDR3: CACLPSGRYEQYF; DNA: TGTGCCTGCTTACCTAGCGGGAGGTACGAGCAGTACTTC
length: 14; size: once; J: TRBJ2-7; D: TRBD2; V: TRBV5-5; CDR3: CASSLLTSSHEQYF; DNA: TGTGCCAGCAGCTTGTTGACTAGCAGTCACGAGCAGTACTTC
length: 16; size: -; J: TRBJ2-1; D: TRBD2; V: TRBV4-1; CDR3: CASSLRLAGGYNEQFF; DNA: TGCGCCAGCAGCTTACGACTAGCGGGAGGTTACAATGAGCAGTTCTTC
length: 12; size: -; J: TRBJ1-5; D: -; V: TRBV6-6; CDR3: CASSSGDQPQHF; DNA: TGTGCCAGCAGTTCAGGTGATCAGCCCCAGCATTTT
length: 13; size: -; J: TRBJ1-1; D: TRBD1; V: TRBV5-6; CDR3: CASTYRGGTEAFF; DNA: TGTGCCAGCACATACAGGGGAGGCACTGAAGCTTTCTTT
length: 15; size: -; J: TRBJ1-1; D: TRBD1; V: TRBV9; CDR3: CASSVGGDRTFEAFF; DNA: TGTGCCAGCAGCGTAGGAGGGGACAGAACTTTTGAAGCTTTCTTT
length: 17; size: -; J: TRBJ2-2; D: TRBD2; V: TRBV11-3; CDR3: CASSGVRGRAHTGELFF; DNA: TGTGCCAGCAGTGGCGTACGCGGGAGGGCCCACACCGGGGAGCTGTTTTTT
length: 15; size: -; J: TRBJ2-7; D: TRBD1; V: TRBV5-1; CDR3: CASSPAWGQQDEQYF; DNA: TGCGCCAGCAGCCCTGCTTGGGGACAGCAAGACGAGCAGTACTTC
length: 16; size: -; J: TRBJ1-1; D: -; V: TRBV24-1; CDR3: CATSDFLRQFNTEAFF; DNA: TGTGCCACCAGTGATTTCCTTAGACAGTTTAACACTGAAGCTTTCTTT
length: 13; size: -; J: TRBJ1-1; D: -; V: TRBV6-5; CDR3: CASSFRYDTEAFF; DNA: TGTGCCAGCAGTTTCAGGTATGACACTGAAGCTTTCTTT
length: 13; size: -; J: TRBJ1-1; D: TRBD1; V: TRBV27; CDR3: CASSQDRGSEAFF; DNA: TGTGCCAGCAGCCAAGACAGGGGGTCTGAAGCTTTCTTT
length: 15; size: -; J: TRBJ2-1; D: -; V: TRBV18; CDR3: CASSPRRDSYNEQFF; DNA: TGTGCCAGCTCACCGAGGAGGGACTCCTACAATGAGCAGTTCTTC
length: 17; size: -; J: TRBJ1-5; D: -; V: TRBV4-2; CDR3: CASSQDSGGLGNQPQHF; DNA: TGTGCCAGCAGCCAAGATTCGGGGGGCTTGGGCAATCAGCCCCAGCATTTT
length: 15; size: -; J: TRBJ1-5; D: -; V: TRBV28; CDR3: CASSFGHPSNQPQHF; DNA: TGTGCCAGCAGTTTCGGACACCCTTCAAATCAGCCCCAGCATTTT
length: 17; size: -; J: TRBJ1-3; D: TRBD1; V: TRBV19; CDR3: CASSTTPGQGAGNTIYF; DNA: TGTGCCAGTAGTACCACGCCGGGACAGGGGGCTGGAAACACCATATATTTT
length: 15; size: -; J: TRBJ2-7; D: TRBD2; V: TRBV13; CDR3: CASSPTSGLTYEQYF; DNA: TGTGCCAGCAGCCCGACTAGCGGACTAACCTACGAGCAGTACTTC
length: 14; size: -; J: TRBJ2-2; D: TRBD2; V: TRBV5-5; CDR3: CATGLAGDPGELFF; DNA: TGTGCCACGGGACTAGCGGGAGATCCCGGGGAGCTGTTTTTT
length: 15; size: -; J: TRBJ1-4; D: TRBD1; V: TRBV15; CDR3: CATSRLDRSNEKLFF; DNA: TGTGCCACCAGCAGGTTGGACAGGAGTAATGAAAAACTGTTTTTT
length: 16; size: -; J: TRBJ2-5; D: TRBD2; V: TRBV9; CDR3: CASSVDGSGRGETQYF; DNA: TGTGCCAGCAGCGTAGACGGGAGCGGGAGGGGAGAGACCCAGTACTTC
length: 14; size: -; J: TRBJ2-1; D: TRBD1; V: TRBV4-1; CDR3: CASSQGTGNNEQFF; DNA: TGCGCCAGCAGCCAGGGGACAGGAAACAATGAGCAGTTCTTC
length: 13; size: -; J: TRBJ2-7; D: TRBD1; V: TRBV30; CDR3: CAWSQGAPYEQYF; DNA: TGTGCCTGGAGTCAGGGGGCCCCCTACGAGCAGTACTTC
length: 14; size: once; J: TRBJ1-1; D: -; V: TRBV5-1; CDR3: CASSWDLGGTEAFF; DNA: TGCGCCAGCAGCTGGGACCTCGGGGGAACTGAAGCTTTCTTT
length: 16; size: -; J: TRBJ2-7; D: TRBD2; V: TRBV9; CDR3: CASSPRGLAGDHEQYF; DNA: TGTGCCAGCAGCCCCAGAGGACTAGCGGGAGACCACGAGCAGTACTTC
length: 15; size: -; J: TRBJ2-7; D: TRBD2; V: TRBV27; CDR3: CASSLSASGRAGQYF; DNA: TGTGCCAGCAGTTTATCGGCTAGCGGGAGGGCCGGGCAGTACTTC
length: 14; size: -; J: TRBJ1-5; D: -; V: TRBV9; CDR3: CASSITGSGQPQHF; DNA: TGTGCCAGCAGCATCACAGGATCGGGTCAGCCCCAGCATTTT
length: 14; size: -; J: TRBJ2-1; D: TRBD2; V: TRBV5-1; CDR3: CASRWREGLGEQFF; DNA: TGCGCCAGCAGATGGAGGGAGGGCCTCGGTGAGCAGTTCTTC
length: 15; size: -; J: TRBJ2-1; D: -; V: TRBV6-6; CDR3: CASSYSSGINNEQFF; DNA: TGTGCCAGCAGTTACTCTAGCGGTATCAACAATGAGCAGTTCTTC
length: 13; size: -; J: TRBJ2-5; D: -; V: TRBV5-4; CDR3: CAYSNPGVETQYF; DNA: TGTGCCTATAGCAATCCGGGTGTTGAGACCCAGTACTTC
length: 16; size: -; J: TRBJ2-5; D: TRBD2; V: TRBV14; CDR3: CASSRGLADFQETQYF; DNA: TGTGCCAGCAGCCGAGGACTAGCGGACTTTCAAGAGACCCAGTACTTC
length: 12; size: -; J: TRBJ2-3; D: TRBD2; V: TRBV6-5; CDR3: CASTSGGPTQYF; DNA: TGTGCCAGCACATCGGGGGGGCCCACGCAGTATTTT
length: 15; size: -; J: TRBJ1-2; D: TRBD1; V: TRBV14; CDR3: CASSQLAGTGDGYTF; DNA: TGTGCCAGCAGCCAACTGGCCGGGACAGGGGATGGCTACACCTTC
length: 15; size: -; J: TRBJ1-4; D: -; V: TRBV29-1; CDR3: CSVGLEASTWEKLFF; DNA: TGCAGCGTTGGGCTTGAGGCCTCAACTTGGGAAAAACTGTTTTTT
length: 17; size: -; J: TRBJ2-3; D: TRBD1; V: TRBV6-1; CDR3: CASSEALGQGTTDTQYF; DNA: TGTGCCAGCAGTGAAGCCCTGGGACAGGGGACAACAGATACGCAGTATTTT
length: 18; size: -; J: TRBJ2-7; D: -; V: TRBV11-1; CDR3: CASSLAPPGDTQADEQYF; DNA: TGTGCCAGCAGCTTAGCGCCCCCGGGCGACACCCAAGCGGACGAGCAGTACTTC
length: 14; size: -; J: TRBJ2-2; D: -; V: TRBV27; CDR3: CASSLGGSTGELFF; DNA: TGTGCCAGCAGTTTAGGAGGTAGCACGGGGGAGCTGTTTTTT
length: 16; size: -; J: TRBJ2-4; D: -; V: TRBV4-2; CDR3: CASSQDRLGPENIQYF; DNA: TGTGCCAGCAGCCAAGATAGGCTGGGGCCAGAAAACATTCAGTACTTC
length: 15; size: -; J: TRBJ1-1; D: -; V: TRBV28; CDR3: CASRPRAKGNTEAFF; DNA: TGTGCCAGCAGACCCAGGGCGAAGGGAAACACTGAAGCTTTCTTT
length: 13; size: -; J: TRBJ2-5; D: TRBD1; V: TRBV12-3/TRBV12-4; CDR3: CASGDRGRETQYF; DNA: TGTGCCAGCGGAGACAGGGGTAGGGAGACCCAGTACTTC
length: 16; size: once; J: TRBJ2-3; D: -; V: TRBV7-9; CDR3: CASSPYQDITTDTQYF; DNA: TGTGCCAGCAGCCCCTATCAGGACATAACCACAGATACGCAGTATTTT
length: 13; size: -; J: TRBJ1-1; D: -; V: TRBV30; CDR3: CAWKSVPNTEAFF; DNA: TGTGCCTGGAAGTCGGTACCTAACACTGAAGCTTTCTTT
length: 13; size: -; J: TRBJ2-1; D: TRBD2; V: TRBV7-3; CDR3: CASSLGEGTEQFF; DNA: TGTGCCAGCAGCTTAGGGGAGGGGACCGAGCAGTTCTTC
length: 13; size: -; J: TRBJ1-2; D: -; V: TRBV15; CDR3: CATSRGGQGGYTF; DNA: TGTGCCACCAGCAGAGGGGGGCAGGGTGGCTACACCTTC
length: 15; size: once; J: TRBJ1-1; D: -; V: TRBV5-1; CDR3: CASSLEGQLNTEAFF; DNA: TGCGCCAGCAGCTTGGAGGGACAACTGAACACTGAAGCTTTCTTT
length: 15; size: few; J: TRBJ2-7; D: -; V: TRBV5-1; CDR3: CASSLDWRGSYEQYF; DNA: TGCGCCAGCAGCCTGGATTGGCGGGGCTCCTACGAGCAGTACTTC